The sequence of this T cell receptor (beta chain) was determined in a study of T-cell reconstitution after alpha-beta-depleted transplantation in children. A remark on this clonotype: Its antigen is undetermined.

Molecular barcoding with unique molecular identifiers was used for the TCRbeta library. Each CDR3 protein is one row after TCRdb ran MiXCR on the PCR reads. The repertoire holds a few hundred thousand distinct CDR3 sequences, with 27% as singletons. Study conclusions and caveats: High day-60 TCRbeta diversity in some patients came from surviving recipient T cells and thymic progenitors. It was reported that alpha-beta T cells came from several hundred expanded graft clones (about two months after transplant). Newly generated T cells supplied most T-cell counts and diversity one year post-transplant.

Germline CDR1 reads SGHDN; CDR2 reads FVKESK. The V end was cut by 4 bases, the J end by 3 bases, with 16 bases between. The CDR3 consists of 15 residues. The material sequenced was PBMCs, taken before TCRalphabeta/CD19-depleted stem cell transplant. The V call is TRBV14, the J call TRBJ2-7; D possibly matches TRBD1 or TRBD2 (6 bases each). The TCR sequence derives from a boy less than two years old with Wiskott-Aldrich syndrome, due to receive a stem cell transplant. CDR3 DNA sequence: TGTGCCAGCAGCCTCCGAGGGGGGCAGAACTACGAGCAGTACTTC. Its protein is CASSLRGGQNYEQYF.